This T cell receptor (beta chain) was observed in a study of blood T cell repertoires in COVID-19. Study-level information: The study drew acute and convalescent COVID-19 samples from the United States, Italy and Spain.

Germline V gene data show CDR1 as ENHRY and CDR2 as SYGVKD. Trimming at V came to 3 bases and at J to 3 bases, leaving 3 bases not matched to a gene. The CDR3 contains 14 residues. Using immunoSEQ multiplex PCR, the repertoire was profiled, and TCRdb retains in-frame clones only, with some absent. This sample yields around 71,000 clones, of which 70% to 85% are seen a single time; approximately 28% belongs to the top ten. Sample: peripheral blood. The receptor comes from a man in his 70s with acute or convalescent COVID-19. The chain carries TRBV10-3 and TRBJ2-7; 9 bases agree with TRBD1. CDR3 loop: CAISEPGQGYEQYF. The CDR3 DNA sequence: TGTGCCATCAGTGAACCGGGACAGGGCTACGAGCAGTACTTC.